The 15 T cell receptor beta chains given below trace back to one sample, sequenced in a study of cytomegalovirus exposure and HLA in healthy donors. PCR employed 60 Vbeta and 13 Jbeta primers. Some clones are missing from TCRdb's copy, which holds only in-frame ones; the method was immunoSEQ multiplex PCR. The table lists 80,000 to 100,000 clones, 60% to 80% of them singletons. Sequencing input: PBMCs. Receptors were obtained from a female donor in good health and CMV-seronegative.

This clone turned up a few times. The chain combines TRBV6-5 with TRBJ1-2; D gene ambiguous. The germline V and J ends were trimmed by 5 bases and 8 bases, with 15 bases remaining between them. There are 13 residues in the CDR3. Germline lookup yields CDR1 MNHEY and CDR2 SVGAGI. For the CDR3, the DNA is TGTGCCAGCAGTCTCCCCGGTCGAGGAGGCTACACCTTC. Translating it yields CASSLPGRGGYTF.

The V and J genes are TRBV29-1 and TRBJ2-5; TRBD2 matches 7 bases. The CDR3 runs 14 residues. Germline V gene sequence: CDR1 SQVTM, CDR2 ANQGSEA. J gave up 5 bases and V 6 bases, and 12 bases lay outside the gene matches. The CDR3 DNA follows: TGCAGCGTCTCAAATCCTAGCGGAGGGGAGACCCAGTACTTC. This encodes CSVSNPSGGETQYF.

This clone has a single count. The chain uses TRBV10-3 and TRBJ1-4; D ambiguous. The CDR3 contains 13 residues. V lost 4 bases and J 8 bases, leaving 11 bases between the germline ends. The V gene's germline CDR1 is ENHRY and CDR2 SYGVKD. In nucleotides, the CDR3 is TGTGCCATCAGTGCCAGAGGAGGGGAAAAACTGTTTTTT. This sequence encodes CAISARGGEKLFF.

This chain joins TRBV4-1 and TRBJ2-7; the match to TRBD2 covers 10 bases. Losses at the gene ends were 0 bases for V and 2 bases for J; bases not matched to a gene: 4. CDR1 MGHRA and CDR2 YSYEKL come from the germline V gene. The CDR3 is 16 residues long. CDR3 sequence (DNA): TGCGCCAGCAGCCAAGATCTAAGCGGGAGGGCCTACGAGCAGTACTTC. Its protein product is CASSQDLSGRAYEQYF.

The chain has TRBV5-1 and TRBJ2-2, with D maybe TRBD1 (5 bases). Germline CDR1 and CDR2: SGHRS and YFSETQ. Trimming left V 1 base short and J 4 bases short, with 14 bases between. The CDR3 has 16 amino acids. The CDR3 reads CASSLTSGYVTGELFF. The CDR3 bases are TGCGCCAGCAGCTTGACATCAGGGTATGTCACCGGGGAGCTGTTTTTT.

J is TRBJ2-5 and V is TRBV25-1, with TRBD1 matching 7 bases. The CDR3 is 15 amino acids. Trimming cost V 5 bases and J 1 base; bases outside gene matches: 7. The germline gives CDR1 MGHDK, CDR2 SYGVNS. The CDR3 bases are TGTGCCAGCAGTCGAGACGACAGGGCCCAAGAGACCCAGTACTTC. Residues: CASSRDDRAQETQYF.

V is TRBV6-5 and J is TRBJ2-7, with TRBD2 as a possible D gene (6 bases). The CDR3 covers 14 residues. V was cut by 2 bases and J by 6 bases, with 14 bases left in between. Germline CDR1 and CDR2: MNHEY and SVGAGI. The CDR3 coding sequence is TGTGCCAGCAGTTACGGCTCTAGGGGAGGCGAGCAGTACTTC. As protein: CASSYGSRGGEQYF.

The CDR3 DNA follows: TGTGCCAGCAGCGCAGGCCTGGCCATGAACACTGAAGCTTTCTTT. This translates into CASSAGLAMNTEAFF. The rearrangement links TRBV2 to TRBJ1-1; no reliable D call. The germline CDR1 and CDR2 sequences are SNHLY and FYNNEI. The ends were cut back, 6 bases at V and 0 bases at J, with 14 bases in the middle. CDR3 length equals 15 residues. The full variable domain, its missing parts supplied by reference TRBV2 and TRBJ1-1, is EPEVTQTPSHQVTQMGQEVILRCVPISNHLYFYWYRQILGQKVEFLVSFYNNEISEKSEIFDDQFSVERPDGSNFTLKIRSTKLEDSAMYFCASSAGLAMNTEAFFGQGTRLTVV.

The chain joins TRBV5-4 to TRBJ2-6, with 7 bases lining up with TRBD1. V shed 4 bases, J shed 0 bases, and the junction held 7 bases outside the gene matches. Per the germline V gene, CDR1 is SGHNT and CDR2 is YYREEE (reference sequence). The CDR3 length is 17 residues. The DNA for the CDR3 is TGTGCCAGCAGCAGAGGGACAGCCTCCTCTGGGGCCAACGTCCTGACTTTC. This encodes CASSRGTASSGANVLTF.

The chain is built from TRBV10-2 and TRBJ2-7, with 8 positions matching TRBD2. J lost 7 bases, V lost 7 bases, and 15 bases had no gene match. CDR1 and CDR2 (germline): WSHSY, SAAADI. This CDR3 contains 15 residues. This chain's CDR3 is CASTREGLARREQYF. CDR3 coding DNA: TGCGCCAGCACTCGGGAGGGACTCGCACGGAGGGAGCAGTACTTC.

The CDR3 DNA is TGTGCCAGCAGTGCGCCGGACAGACTCATGAACACTGAAGCTTTCTTT. This codes for CASSAPDRLMNTEAFF. This rearrangement joins TRBV25-1 to TRBJ1-1; possible D gene TRBD1, 6 bases. V was clipped by 4 bases and J by 0 bases, with 15 bases between them. The CDR3 contains 16 residues. CDR1 MGHDK and CDR2 SYGVNS come from the germline V gene.

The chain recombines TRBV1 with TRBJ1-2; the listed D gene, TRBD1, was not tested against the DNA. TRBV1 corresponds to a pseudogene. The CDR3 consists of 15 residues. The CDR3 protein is CTSSQGHFLGYGYTF. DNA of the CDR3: TGCACCAGCAGCCAAGGACACTTCCTTGGCTATGGCTACACCTTC.

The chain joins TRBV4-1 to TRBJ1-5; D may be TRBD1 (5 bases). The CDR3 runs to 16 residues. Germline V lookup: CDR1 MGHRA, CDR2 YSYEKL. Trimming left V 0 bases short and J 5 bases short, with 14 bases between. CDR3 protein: CASSQDFGQGYQPQHF. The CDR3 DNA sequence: TGCGCCAGCAGCCAAGATTTTGGACAAGGGTATCAGCCCCAGCATTTT.

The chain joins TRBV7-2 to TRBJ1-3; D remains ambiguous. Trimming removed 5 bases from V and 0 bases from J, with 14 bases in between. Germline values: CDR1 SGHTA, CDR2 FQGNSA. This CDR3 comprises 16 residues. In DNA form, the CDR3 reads TGTGCCAGCAGCCCTATTGGGCGAATCTCTGGAAACACCATATATTTT. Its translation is CASSPIGRISGNTIYF.

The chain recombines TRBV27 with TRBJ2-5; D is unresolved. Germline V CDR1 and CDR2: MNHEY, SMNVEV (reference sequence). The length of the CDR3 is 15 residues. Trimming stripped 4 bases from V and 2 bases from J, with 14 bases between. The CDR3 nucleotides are TGTGCCAGCAGTTCCCTCCTAGTTCCACAAGAGACCCAGTACTTC. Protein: CASSSLLVPQETQYF.